This T cell receptor (beta chain) was sequenced for a study of blood T cells in healthy people across ages. Notes on the study in general: There were more naive CD4+ cells and higher diversity in long-lived donors than in aged donors.

The second PCR ran roughly 6 to 11 cycles with a sample-barcoded 5' primer and J-beta primers. All samples gave at least 3 million CDR3-containing paired-end reads. TCRdb re-analysed the 5' RACE reads in MiXCR, keeping a single row per CDR3 protein. The table has 800,000 to 950,000 distinct CDR3 sequences, 35% to 40% seen once. Germline V lookup: CDR1 SNHLY, CDR2 FYNNEI. This CDR3 has 15 amino acids. V lost 6 bases, J lost 0 bases, and 4 bases stayed unmatched. This clonotype was seen a handful of times. The antigen is unknown. This receptor was obtained from a man aged 18 to 29 in good health. Sequencing input: blood. This sequence joins TRBV2 and TRBJ1-5; TRBD1 aligns across 8 bases. CDR3 region: CASRLGQVSNQPQHF. CDR3 coding DNA: TGTGCCAGCAGACTGGGACAGGTTAGCAATCAGCCCCAGCATTTT.